The clone carrying this T cell receptor beta chain occurred many times. The V end lost 5 bases, the J end lost 4 bases, and 14 bases lay between the germline ends. The CDR3 sequence is 14 residues long. Germline V gene data show CDR1 as SGHNT and CDR2 as YENEEA. The repertoire was sequenced with immunoSEQ multiplex PCR; TCRdb's copy has only in-frame clones and lacks some. The sample includes 3,000 to 4,500 clones, 20% to 25% of them seen just once. As for treatment: randomized to nivolumab then ipilimumab (arm A) or the reverse (arm B). The data derive from a study of sequential checkpoint blockade in melanoma. Overall study context: After nivolumab or ipilimumab alone, some 20 patients had week-13 rebiopsies.

The receptor was isolated from a human donor with melanoma. V usage is TRBV11-3 and J usage is TRBJ1-1, with D perhaps matching TRBD1 (6 bases). This sample comprised tumor tissue (inferred from file names), obtained from a patient given nivolumab and ipilimumab in sequence. The CDR3, as DNA: TGTGCCAGCAGCCCACAGGGTTGGTTCACTGAAGCTTTCTTT. It is translated as CASSPQGWFTEAFF.